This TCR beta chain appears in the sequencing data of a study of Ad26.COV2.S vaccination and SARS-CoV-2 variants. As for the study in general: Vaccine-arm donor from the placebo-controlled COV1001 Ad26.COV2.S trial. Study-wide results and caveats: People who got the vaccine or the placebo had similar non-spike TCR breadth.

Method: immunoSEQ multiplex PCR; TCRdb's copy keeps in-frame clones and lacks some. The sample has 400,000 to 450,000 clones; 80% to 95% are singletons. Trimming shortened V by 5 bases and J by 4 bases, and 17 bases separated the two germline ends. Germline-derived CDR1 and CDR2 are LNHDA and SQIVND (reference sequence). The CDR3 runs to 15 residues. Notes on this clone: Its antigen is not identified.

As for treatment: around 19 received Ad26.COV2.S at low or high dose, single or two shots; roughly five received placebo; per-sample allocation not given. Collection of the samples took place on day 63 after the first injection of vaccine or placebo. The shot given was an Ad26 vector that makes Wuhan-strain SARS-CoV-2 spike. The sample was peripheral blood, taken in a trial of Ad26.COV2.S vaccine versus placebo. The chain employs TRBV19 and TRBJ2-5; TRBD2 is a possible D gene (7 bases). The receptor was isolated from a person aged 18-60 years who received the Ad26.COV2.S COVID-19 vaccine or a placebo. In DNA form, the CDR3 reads TGTGCCAGTAGTCCCATGGGGGGAGGGGGAGAGACCCAGTACTTC. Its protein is CASSPMGGGGETQYF.